Shown below are 10 T cell receptor beta chains from a single sample sequenced in a study of TIL therapy for anti-PD-1-resistant metastatic lung cancer. Time point indicated: pre-treatment sample, taken before nivolumab and TIL therapy. Pleural nodules or supraclavicular lymph nodes made up most of the excised metastases sampled. The libraries were made with immunoSEQ v3. The assay was immunoSEQ multiplex PCR, and TCRdb's table has in-frame clones only and misses some. The table shows about 14,000 clones, with around 66% occurring only once. This specimen was tumor tissue, taken at baseline. The receptors derive from a woman aged 25 to 80 with non-small cell lung cancer.

The chain recombines TRBV19 with TRBJ2-7; 12 bases align to TRBD2. V lost 4 bases, J lost 5 bases, and 6 bases stayed unmatched. Germline loops: CDR1 LNHDA, CDR2 SQIVND (reference sequence). The CDR3 sequence is 15 residues long. The CDR3: CASSKTSGSGDEQYF. In nucleotides, the CDR3 is TGTGCCAGTAGTAAGACTAGCGGGAGTGGGGACGAGCAGTACTTC. The variable domain in full, completed from reference TRBV19 and TRBJ2-7, reads DGGITQSPKYLFRKEGQNVTLSCEQNLNHDAMYWYRQDPGQGLRLIYYSQIVNDFQKGDIAEGYSVSREKKESFPLTVTSAQKNPTAFYLCASSKTSGSGDEQYFGPGTRLTVT.

This clone appeared once. The CDR3 spells CASSPGQDSPGELFF. The CDR3 region has the DNA TGTGCCAGCAGCCCGGGACAGGACTCACCCGGGGAGCTGTTTTTT. The genes are TRBV5-6 and TRBJ2-2, with 8 bases that match TRBD1. Trimming removed 4 bases from V and 6 bases from J; junction bases left unmatched: 8. This CDR3 comprises 15 residues. Germline V gene lookup returns CDR1 SGHDT and CDR2 YYEEEE.

In nucleotides, the CDR3 is TGTGCCAGCAGTCAGGAAAGCTCCTACGAGCAGTACTTC. Residues: CASSQESSYEQYF. The chain recombines TRBV27 with TRBJ2-7; D ambiguous. This CDR3 spans 13 amino acids. Trimming removed 5 bases at V and 0 bases at J, with 8 bases between. Germline V lookup: CDR1 MNHEY, CDR2 SMNVEV (reference sequence).

The chain recombines TRBV7-2 with TRBJ1-5; D is unresolved. Trimming took off 2 bases at V and 5 bases at J, with 7 bases between the two ends. The germline gives CDR1 SGHTA, CDR2 FQGNSA. This CDR3 is built from 13 residues. CDR3 sequence reads: CASSLSPDQPQHF. CDR3 bases: TGTGCCAGCAGCTTAAGCCCCGATCAGCCCCAGCATTTT.

This clone was counted only a few times. The CDR3 DNA reads TGTGCCAGCAGTCCCCCGGTTTGGAGGAGCACAGATACGCAGTATTTT. Translating it yields CASSPPVWRSTDTQYF. This chain connects TRBV27 to TRBJ2-3; the D gene is possibly TRBD2 (5 bases). The germline V gene encodes CDR1 MNHEY and CDR2 SMNVEV (reference sequence). The CDR3 is made up of 16 amino acids. V shed 5 bases and J shed 0 bases, with 15 bases lying between them.

The genes are TRBV5-1 and TRBJ2-3, with a tentative D call TRBD2 (7 bases). The germline V and J ends were trimmed by 0 bases and 0 bases, with 11 bases remaining between them. Germline V lookup: CDR1 SGHRS, CDR2 YFSETQ. CDR3 length: 16 residues. The CDR3 here is CASSLEGRGSTDTQYF. The CDR3 bases are TGCGCCAGCAGCTTGGAGGGGAGGGGGAGCACAGATACGCAGTATTTT.

The chain employs TRBV7-9 and TRBJ2-3; weak D call: TRBD1 (5 bases). Germline V CDR1 and CDR2: SEHNR, FQNEAQ (reference sequence). Trimming shortened V by 4 bases and J by 2 bases, and 7 bases separated the two germline ends. CDR3 length: 13 amino acids. The CDR3 nucleotides read TGTGCCAGCAGCTACGGACACACAGATACGCAGTATTTT. It is translated as CASSYGHTDTQYF.

The chain uses TRBV7-3 and TRBJ2-2; D not certain. Germline V gene sequence: CDR1 SGHTA, CDR2 FQGTGA. The V end was cut by 3 bases, the J end by 8 bases, with 7 bases between. This CDR3 comprises 12 residues. The CDR3: CASSFPLGELFF. Written as DNA, the CDR3 is TGTGCCAGCAGCTTCCCCCTAGGGGAGCTGTTTTTT.

This clone was picked up one time. The V and J genes are TRBV19 and TRBJ1-5; D is unresolved. This CDR3 spans 15 amino acids. The V and J ends lost 4 bases and 3 bases respectively, with 13 bases between them. Germline values: CDR1 LNHDA, CDR2 SQIVND (reference sequence). The chain's CDR3 is CASSTARNANQPQHF. Here the CDR3 DNA reads TGTGCCAGTAGTACCGCCAGGAACGCCAATCAGCCCCAGCATTTT.

The chain links TRBV29-1 to TRBJ2-1, with 8 bases lining up with TRBD1. The trim removed 7 bases at V and 4 bases at J, leaving 15 bases unmatched. The germline CDR1 and CDR2 sequences are SQVTM and ANQGSEA. The CDR3 consists of 16 residues. CDR3 sequence: CSAHGTGHDTYNEQFF. In DNA, the CDR3 is TGCAGCGCTCACGGGACAGGCCACGATACTTACAATGAGCAGTTCTTC.